A selection of T cell receptor beta chains follows, all from one sample in a study of blood T cell repertoires in COVID-19. The table came from immunoSEQ multiplex PCR; TCRdb's copy has only in-frame clones and leaves some out. Of approximately 110,000 clones listed, around 87% are singletons. Sequencing was performed on peripheral blood. Receptor source: a woman aged 80 or older with acute or convalescent COVID-19. Each CDR3 is given with its conserved first and last residue. The order of the fields is D gene, clone size, V gene, J gene, CDR3 DNA, CDR3 protein. A D gene is named only where the DNA matches it firmly. The listing skips clone size in some rows; elsewhere it reads once, few, many or a size class.

>TRBD2|.|TRBV11-2|TRBJ2-1
TGTGCCAGCAGCTCTGCTAGCGGGGGGGCCTACAATGAGCAGTTCTTC
CASSSASGGAYNEQFF
>.|.|TRBV29-1|TRBJ2-7
TGCAGCGCCACGGGACACACGGCGTCACACGAGCAGTACTTC
CSATGHTASHEQYF
>.|.|TRBV12-5|TRBJ2-7
TGTGCTAGTGGTTTTGGGGGGATCGAGCAGTACTTC
CASGFGGIEQYF
>TRBD1|once|TRBV28|TRBJ1-2
TGTGCCAGCAGCTCTGGACAGGGATACTATGGCTACACCTTC
CASSSGQGYYGYTF
>.|.|TRBV12-3/TRBV12-4|TRBJ2-7
TGTGCCAGCAGTTTACTAGCTGGCAAAGGGCAGTACTTC
CASSLLAGKGQYF
>.|.|TRBV10-2|TRBJ1-2
TGCGCCAGCCTTGGTGGGGGCGGCTATGGCTACACCTTC
CASLGGGGYGYTF
>TRBD2|.|TRBV20-1|TRBJ2-1
TGCAGTGCTAGTGGGCTAGCGGGGGTGAACTCCTACAATGAGCAGTTCTTC
CSASGLAGVNSYNEQFF
>.|.|TRBV5-8|TRBJ2-3
TGTGCCAGCAGCTTGGGACTAGGCACAGATACGCAGTATTTT
CASSLGLGTDTQYF
>TRBD1|.|TRBV12-3/TRBV12-4|TRBJ2-7
TGTGCCAGCACTCTAAGGGACAGGGGGGAGCAGTACTTC
CASTLRDRGEQYF
>.|once|TRBV5-6|TRBJ2-7
TGTGCCAGCAGCTTGTCCACCGGGGGGCTCTCCTACGAGCAGTACTTC
CASSLSTGGLSYEQYF
>.|once|TRBV5-1|TRBJ1-3
TGCGCCAGCTCGAAGGGGGAGTCTGGAAACACCATATATTTT
CASSKGESGNTIYF
>TRBD1|once|TRBV7-9|TRBJ2-1
TGTGCCAGCAGCTTAGAACAGGGGGTTTTAAATGAGCAGTTCTTC
CASSLEQGVLNEQFF
>.|.|TRBV5-5|TRBJ2-3
TGTGCCAGCAGCTTGGAGCCGAGCACAGATACGCAGTATTTT
CASSLEPSTDTQYF
>.|.|TRBV28|TRBJ1-6
TGTGCCAGCAGGAATTCTAAGGAGGGTCGGAATAATTCACCCCTCCACTTT
CASRNSKEGRNNSPLHF
>.|once|TRBV9|TRBJ2-2
TGTGCCAGCAGCGTAAGCCGGCGGGCTAGCAACACCGGGGAGCTGTTTTTT
CASSVSRRASNTGELFF
>TRBD2|.|TRBV10-3|TRBJ2-1
TGTGCCATCAGTGACCCCGGGGGGGCCTACAATGAGCAGTTCTTC
CAISDPGGAYNEQFF
>TRBD2|.|TRBV13|TRBJ2-3
TGTGCCAGCAGCTTAGTATTAGCGGGGGGGCCTTATACGCAGTATTTT
CASSLVLAGGPYTQYF